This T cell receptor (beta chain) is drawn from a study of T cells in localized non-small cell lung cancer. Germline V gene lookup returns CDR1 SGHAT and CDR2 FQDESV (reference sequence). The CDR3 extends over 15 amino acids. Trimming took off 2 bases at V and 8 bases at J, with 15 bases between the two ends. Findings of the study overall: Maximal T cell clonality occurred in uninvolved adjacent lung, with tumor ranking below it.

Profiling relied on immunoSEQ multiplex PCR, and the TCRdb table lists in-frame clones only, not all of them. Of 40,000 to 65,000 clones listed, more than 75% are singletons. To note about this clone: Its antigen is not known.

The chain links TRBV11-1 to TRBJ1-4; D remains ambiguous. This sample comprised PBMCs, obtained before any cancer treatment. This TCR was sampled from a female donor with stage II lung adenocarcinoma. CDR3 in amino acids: CASSLMGLEEEKLFF. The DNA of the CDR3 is TGTGCCAGCAGCTTAATGGGCCTCGAGGAAGAAAAACTGTTTTTT.